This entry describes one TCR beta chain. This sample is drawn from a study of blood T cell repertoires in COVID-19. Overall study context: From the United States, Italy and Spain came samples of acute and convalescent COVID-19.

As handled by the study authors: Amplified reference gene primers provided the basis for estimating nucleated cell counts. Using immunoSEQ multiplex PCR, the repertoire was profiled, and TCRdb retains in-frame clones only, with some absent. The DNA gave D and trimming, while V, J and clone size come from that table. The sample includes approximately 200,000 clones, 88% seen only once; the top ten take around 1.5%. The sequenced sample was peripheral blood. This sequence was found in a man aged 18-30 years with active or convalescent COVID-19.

The CDR3 sequence is CASSLASGDRGFFVGYGYTF. CDR3 nucleotide sequence: TGTGCCAGCAGCTTGGCGTCTGGGGACAGGGGGTTCTTTGTGGGATATGGCTACACCTTC. V usage is TRBV5-4 and J usage is TRBJ1-2; 11 bases agree with TRBD1. CDR3 length: 20 amino acids. Germline V gene lookup returns CDR1 SGHNT and CDR2 YYREEE (reference sequence). Trimming cost V 0 bases and J 5 bases; bases outside gene matches: 18.